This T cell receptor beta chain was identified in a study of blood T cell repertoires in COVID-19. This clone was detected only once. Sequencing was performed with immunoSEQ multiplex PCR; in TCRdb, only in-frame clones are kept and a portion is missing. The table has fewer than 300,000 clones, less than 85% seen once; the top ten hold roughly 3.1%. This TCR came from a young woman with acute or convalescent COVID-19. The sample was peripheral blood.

CDR3: CASSLGPHGEKLFF. CDR3 bases: TGTGCCAGCAGCCTGGGGCCCCATGGGGAAAAACTGTTTTTT. The chain joins TRBV7-2 to TRBJ1-4; D is possibly TRBD1 (5 bases). The CDR3 loop spans 14 amino acids. V was cut by 5 bases and J by 8 bases, with 15 bases left in between. Germline V gives CDR1 SGHTA, CDR2 FQGNSA. The entire variable domain, with the rest obtained from reference TRBV7-2 and TRBJ1-4, is as follows: GAGVSQSPSNKVTEKGKDVELRCDPISGHTALYWYRQSLGQGLEFLIYFQGNSAPDKSGLPSDRFSAERTGGSVSTLTIQRTQQEDSAVYLCASSLGPHGEKLFFGSGTQLSVL.